The source of this T cell receptor beta chain is a study of CD8 T cells in ankylosing spondylitis. Notes on the study in general: The study identified a TCR beta motif of several highly homologous variants that appeared characteristic of ankylosing spondylitis blood.

Per the germline V gene, CDR1 is SGHRS and CDR2 is YFSETQ. V shed 2 bases and J shed 9 bases, with 18 bases lying between them. The CDR3 contains 15 residues. TCRdb re-analysed the 5' RACE reads in MiXCR, keeping a single row per CDR3 protein. Found here are about 540,000 distinct CDR3 sequences, roughly 13% of them singletons; the top ten hold almost 7%. This clonotype has just a few counts. The target antigen is unknown. The TCR originated in a male donor with ankylosing spondylitis. Sequenced: blood, either unsorted or a sorted T cell fraction (not recorded which). V usage is TRBV5-1 and J usage is TRBJ2-1, with D tentatively TRBD2 (6 bases). The CDR3: CASSLGGRPWGEQFF. CDR3 DNA: TGCGCCAGCAGCTTAGGAGGGAGGCCCTGGGGTGAGCAGTTCTTC.